These T cell receptor beta chains were read from a single sample in a study of T cell responses to AZD1222 COVID-19 vaccine. Generated by immunoSEQ multiplex PCR, the TCRdb table keeps only in-frame clones and is missing some. The sample has 120,000 to 150,000 clones, 70% to 90% seen once. The specimen comprised peripheral blood, sampled on day 0 of AZD1222 vaccination. All receptors derive from an adult in good health. Both conserved end residues are part of each CDR3. The D gene is left open where the match is weak. Clone size is given for some rows only: seen once, a few or many times, or a class if the clone is expanded.

>NA|NA|TRBJ2-3|TRBV18
CASSPPSPYTDTQYF
TGTGCCAGCTCACCACCGAGCCCCTACACAGATACGCAGTATTTT
>many|NA|TRBJ1-3|TRBV27
CASSLFINSPTIYF
TGTGCCAGCAGTTTATTTATCAACAGTCCTACCATATATTTT
>NA|TRBD2|TRBJ2-1|TRBV7-2
CASSSLAGNEQFF
TGTGCCAGCAGCTCACTAGCGGGGAATGAGCAGTTCTTC
>few|NA|TRBJ1-1|TRBV30
CALEQGVNTEAFF
TGTGCCTTAGAACAGGGAGTGAACACTGAAGCTTTCTTT
>NA|NA|TRBJ2-3|TRBV19
CASSPANTDTQYF
TGTGCCAGTAGTCCGGCAAACACAGATACGCAGTATTTT
>NA|TRBD1|TRBJ2-4|TRBV6-5
CASSPPGTGNIQYF
TGTGCCAGCAGTCCTCCCGGGACAGGGAACATTCAGTACTTC
>NA|TRBD2|TRBJ2-1|TRBV5-1
CASSFTSGLRGNEQFF
TGCGCCAGCAGCTTCACTAGCGGGCTCCGCGGAAATGAGCAGTTCTTC
>NA|NA|TRBJ1-5|TRBV10-3
CAISARDNQPQHF
TGTGCCATCAGTGCCCGGGACAATCAGCCCCAGCATTTT
>NA|NA|TRBJ1-1|TRBV30
CAWNLLGNTEAFF
TGTGCCTGGAATTTACTGGGGAACACTGAAGCTTTCTTT
>NA|TRBD1|TRBJ1-2|TRBV7-3
CASSFRGDRHYGYTF
TGTGCCAGCAGCTTTCGTGGGGACAGGCACTATGGCTACACCTTC
>NA|NA|TRBJ2-3|TRBV6-4
CASRREGLSTDTQYF
TGTGCCAGCAGGAGGGAAGGTCTTAGCACAGATACGCAGTATTTT
>many|NA|TRBJ2-2|TRBV4-3
CASRTYTGELFF
TGCGCCAGCCGGACCTACACCGGGGAGCTGTTTTTT
>NA|NA|TRBJ2-1|TRBV6-5
CASSYQSLGWEQFF
TGTGCCAGCAGTTATCAGTCGCTAGGCTGGGAGCAGTTCTTC
>NA|NA|TRBJ1-2|TRBV30
CAWAQEAVGGYTF
TGTGCCTGGGCACAGGAGGCTGTAGGAGGCTACACCTTC
>NA|NA|TRBJ2-2|TRBV7-6
CASSLVARSGNTGELFF
TGTGCCAGCAGCTTGGTCGCAAGGAGTGGGAACACCGGGGAGCTGTTTTTT
>NA|NA|TRBJ2-5|TRBV24-1
CATSDPDKETQYF
TGTGCCACCAGTGATCCGGACAAGGAGACCCAGTACTTC
>NA|TRBD1|TRBJ2-1|TRBV2
CAIPRGSSYNEQFF
TGTGCCATTCCCAGGGGGAGCTCCTACAATGAGCAGTTCTTC
>once|NA|TRBJ1-2|TRBV21-1
CASSKAREVHIRYGYTF
TGTGCCAGCAGCAAAGCGCGGGAGGTCCACATCCGGTATGGCTACACCTTC
>NA|NA|TRBJ1-1|TRBV18
CASSPYVDTEAFF
TGTGCCAGCTCACCCTACGTGGACACTGAAGCTTTCTTT
>NA|NA|TRBJ2-7|TRBV24-1
CATSDLEKGRSEQYF
TGTGCCACCAGTGATTTGGAGAAGGGGCGGTCCGAGCAGTACTTC
>NA|NA|TRBJ1-2|TRBV6-6
CASRAAQGNYGYTF
TGTGCCAGCAGGGCGGCACAGGGAAACTATGGCTACACCTTC
>NA|NA|TRBJ1-2|TRBV5-8
CASSPVASTKGHYGYTF
TGTGCCAGCAGCCCGGTAGCCTCAACCAAAGGACACTATGGCTACACCTTC
>NA|NA|TRBJ2-2|TRBV6-5
CASSYPDGNTGELFF
TGTGCCAGCAGTTACCCGGACGGGAACACCGGGGAGCTGTTTTTT
>NA|NA|TRBJ1-2|TRBV6-5
CASSSQVMNYGYTF
TGTGCCAGCAGTTCTCAGGTCATGAACTATGGCTACACCTTC
>NA|TRBD1|TRBJ1-1|TRBV27
CASSLQGAGTEAFF
TGTGCCAGCAGTTTACAGGGGGCAGGTACTGAAGCTTTCTTT
>NA|NA|TRBJ1-2|TRBV6-5
CASSYSGRRSYGYTF
TGTGCCAGCAGTTACTCCGGACGGCGCAGCTATGGCTACACCTTC
>NA|TRBD1|TRBJ1-2|TRBV28
CASSLPTGYYDYGYTF
TGTGCCAGCAGCCTCCCGACAGGGTATTATGATTATGGCTACACCTTC
>NA|NA|TRBJ1-4|TRBV5-8
CASSLYRGDEKLFF
TGTGCCAGCAGCTTATATAGGGGTGATGAAAAACTGTTTTTT
>few|TRBD2|TRBJ2-1|TRBV28
CASSLPLAGGTGNEQFF
TGTGCCAGCAGTTTGCCGCTAGCGGGGGGAACAGGCAATGAGCAGTTCTTC
>NA|NA|TRBJ1-1|TRBV18
CASSPRRVGTEAFF
TGTGCCAGCTCCCCAAGGAGGGTAGGCACTGAAGCTTTCTTT